The table lists the clone carrying this T cell receptor beta chain with a few counts. Its specificity is unknown. Relying on iRepertoire HTBI primers and Arm-PCR of CDR3 regions, the team built TCR beta libraries. TCRdb reprocessed the multiplex PCR reads with MiXCR, giving one entry per CDR3 protein. Among about 420,000 distinct CDR3 sequences, about a sixth were seen once, and the ten largest hold around 23%. This sample stems from a study of regulatory T cells in long-lasting Graves disease. Study-level points and caveats: Repertoires from persistent disease leaned toward TRBV28, TRBJ1-2 and TRBJ2-5.

The CDR3 sequence is 17 residues long. Trimming removed 0 bases from V and 6 bases from J; junction bases left unmatched: 10. From germline, CDR1 is SGHRS and CDR2 YFSETQ. Stated time point: newly diagnosed GD, antithyroid drugs for less than 3 months. Preparation of the TCR library used RNA extracted from PBMCs. A volume of 8.5 to 10 milliliters of peripheral blood was collected in EDTA tubes. The data also belong to a second study, concerning T cells in Graves' hyperthyroidism and ophthalmopathy. That investigation notes: The study excluded patients with uncontrolled infection, other autoimmune disease, pregnancy or lactation.

Sequencing was performed on peripheral blood mononuclear cells (PBMCs), taken at new diagnosis, from a patient treated with antithyroid drugs. The chain links TRBV5-1 to TRBJ2-7, with 12 bases matching TRBD2. This TCR came from a woman under 30 with Graves disease. In DNA, the CDR3 is TGCGCCAGCAGCTTGGCCGGGCTAGCGGGAGGGCCTGTCGAGCAGTACTTC. It yields the protein CASSLAGLAGGPVEQYF.